This T cell receptor (beta chain) was sequenced in a study of T cells expressing NK-cell markers. Study-wide results and caveats: What remained unclear was the HCMV specificity of expanded NKG2C+ T cell clones. In 5 or 6 donors, dominant NKG2C+ clonotypes were roughly 1.0-8% of CD8+ T cells.

The CDR3 covers 16 residues. The germline V gene encodes CDR1 MNHEY and CDR2 SMNVEV (reference sequence). About this clonotype: Antigen unknown.

With the 5' RACE reads reprocessed, TCRdb shows one record per CDR3 protein and no DNA. Recorded for this sample: 200,000 to 300,000 distinct CDR3 sequences. Sequenced material: blood T cells: a sorted CD56 or NKG2C T cell subset, CD4+ or CD8+ T cells, or bulk PBMC T cells (not recorded which). The clonotype originates from a woman between 18 and 75 years old in good health. The chain is built from TRBV27 and TRBJ2-7; TCRdb's D call of TRBD1 is untestable without DNA. The CDR3 reads CASSFSRGSRPYEQYF.